This TCR beta chain came from a study of CD8 T cells in ankylosing spondylitis. Study-wide points: There were earlier reports of some motif variants in reactive arthritis synovial fluid and blood.

This clonotype was counted a few times. Its antigen is currently unknown. TCRdb itself ran the 5' RACE reads through MiXCR, one entry per CDR3 protein. Of roughly 190,000 distinct CDR3 sequences in the sample, 10% to 15% were seen once. V lost 1 base to trimming and J lost 3 bases, with 18 bases between them. The CDR3 has 17 residues. CDR1 is SGHVS and CDR2 is FQNEAQ in the germline V gene. Material: blood, either unsorted or a sorted T cell fraction (not recorded which). The chain is built from TRBV7-8 and TRBJ1-2; D is perhaps TRBD1 (6 bases). The sequence derives from a male donor with ankylosing spondylitis or in good health (not recorded which). The CDR3 DNA follows: TGTGCCAGCAGCTTAGGGGCATACAGGGACTTCGACTATGGCTACACCTTC. Amino acid sequence: CASSLGAYRDFDYGYTF. Supplemented by reference TRBV7-8 and TRBJ1-2, the full variable domain reads GAGVSQSPRYKVAKRGQDVALRCDPISGHVSLFWYQQALGQGPEFLTYFQNEAQLDKSGLPSDRFFAERPEGSVSTLKIQRTQQEDSAVYLCASSLGAYRDFDYGYTFGSGTRLTVV.